Listed below are T cell receptor beta chains from one sample, sequenced in a study of vaccination effects on CD4 cells after COVID-19. Antigen specificity for these receptors is unknown. Using immunoSEQ multiplex PCR, the repertoire was profiled, and TCRdb retains in-frame clones only, with some absent. This repertoire shows around 29,000 clones, about 67% found once; its top ten account for 9% to 10%. This sample comprised CD4+ T cells from PBMCs cultured with HCoV-NL63 spike peptides, obtained after COVID-19 vaccination. These receptors were obtained from a human donor who received a COVID-19 vaccine. Both conserved end residues are part of each CDR3. The D gene is left open where the match is weak. For some rows the clone size is stated as once, few or many, or as a class when expanded; others skip it.

V,size,J,D,DNA,CDR3
TRBV18,-,TRBJ2-1,-,TGTGCCAGCTCACCAACTAGCCTAAGCTCCTACAATGAGCAGTTCTTC,CASSPTSLSSYNEQFF
TRBV4-2,-,TRBJ2-1,-,TGTGCCAGCAGCCAAGATGCCTTGGCGAGAGGGGACAATGAGCAGTTCTTC,CASSQDALARGDNEQFF
TRBV19,-,TRBJ1-2,-,TGTGCCTGCCGACAAACACTTTATGGCTACACCTTC,CACRQTLYGYTF
TRBV13,-,TRBJ2-3,-,TGTGCCAGCAGTTTAGGGGGACGGACGCAGTATTTT,CASSLGGRTQYF
TRBV7-8,-,TRBJ2-7,TRBD2,TGTGCCAGCAGCTTAGTATTTAGCGGGGGACAAAGGTACGAGCAGTACTTC,CASSLVFSGGQRYEQYF
TRBV11-2,-,TRBJ2-2,-,TGTGCCAGCAGCTTAGATCCATCGAACGGGGAGCTGTTTTTT,CASSLDPSNGELFF
TRBV4-1,medium-sized,TRBJ1-1,-,TGCGCCAGCCAGTCGCAGGGGTCCAGGCGCACTGAAGCTTTCTTT,CASQSQGSRRTEAFF
TRBV5-6,-,TRBJ1-2,-,TGTGCCAGCAGCTTGAACGGCCGGGGGACCGCTTATGGCTACACCTTC,CASSLNGRGTAYGYTF
TRBV15,-,TRBJ2-5,TRBD2,TGTGCCACCAGCCGCGCGGGAGTGCGAGAGACCCAGTACTTC,CATSRAGVRETQYF
TRBV5-4,-,TRBJ1-3,TRBD1,TGTGCCAGCAGCCCGGACAGGGCCTACTCTGGAAACACCATATATTTT,CASSPDRAYSGNTIYF
TRBV12-5,-,TRBJ1-2,TRBD1,TGTGCTAGTGGTTTGGTATCTGACAGGGGGAACGGCTACACCTTC,CASGLVSDRGNGYTF
TRBV4-2,-,TRBJ2-3,-,TGTGCCAGCAGCCAAGAAGCTGATGACACAGATACGCAGTATTTT,CASSQEADDTDTQYF
TRBV5-1,-,TRBJ2-3,TRBD2,TGCGCCAGCAGCTCGGCGGGAGTCACAGATACGCAGTATTTT,CASSSAGVTDTQYF
TRBV20-1,few,TRBJ2-1,TRBD2,TGCAGTGCTAGTGGGAGCCGGACTAGCGTCTTCTACAATGAGCAGTTCTTC,CSASGSRTSVFYNEQFF
TRBV4-2,-,TRBJ1-4,TRBD1,TGTGCCAGCAGCCAAGGGGAGACAGGGGCTGAAAAACTGTTTTTT,CASSQGETGAEKLFF
TRBV13,-,TRBJ1-1,-,TGTGCCAGCAGCTTGTATAGGGGACCAGGGACGAGCACTGAAGCTTTCTTT,CASSLYRGPGTSTEAFF
TRBV6-6,-,TRBJ2-5,-,TGTGCCAGCAGCCTAGGAAAGACCCAGTACTTC,CASSLGKTQYF
TRBV11-2,-,TRBJ2-2,-,TGTGCCAGCAGCTCACGACAGGACACCGGGGAGCTGTTTTTT,CASSSRQDTGELFF
TRBV9,-,TRBJ1-4,-,TGTGCCAGCAGCGTAGGGACCCTTAATGAAAAACTGTTTTTT,CASSVGTLNEKLFF
TRBV11-1,-,TRBJ2-3,TRBD1,TGTGCCAGCAGCCCTCAGGGACAGGGGAGCACAGATACGCAGTATTTT,CASSPQGQGSTDTQYF
TRBV6-5,-,TRBJ2-4,-,TGTGCCAGCAGTTATTATGGGGTAAGAGCCAAAAACATTCAGTACTTC,CASSYYGVRAKNIQYF
TRBV7-2,-,TRBJ2-5,-,TGTGCCAGCAGCTTAGATCCGGGACGGCAAGAGACCCAGTACTTC,CASSLDPGRQETQYF
TRBV19,-,TRBJ2-1,TRBD2,TGTGCCAGTAGCCGACCGGGACTAGTTTCCAATGAGCAGTTCTTC,CASSRPGLVSNEQFF
TRBV20-1,-,TRBJ1-1,-,TGCAGTGCTCGTGGGGTGAACACTGAAGCTTTCTTT,CSARGVNTEAFF
TRBV27,-,TRBJ1-6,-,TGTGCCAGCAGTTTAGGCCGGGCTCCCGAGTCACCCCTCCACTTT,CASSLGRAPESPLHF